The 28 T cell receptor beta chains given below trace back to one sample, sequenced in a study of blood T cell repertoires in COVID-19. Clones were sequenced by immunoSEQ multiplex PCR, and TCRdb holds only the in-frame ones, with some missing. The sample records approximately 61,000 clones, 80% to 90% being singletons. Sequences were obtained from peripheral blood. The receptors derive from a woman of 80 years or more with active COVID-19.

The rearrangement links TRBV2 to TRBJ2-3; D is unresolved. V lost 5 bases, J lost 4 bases, and 7 bases lay in between. Germline V gene data show CDR1 as SNHLY and CDR2 as FYNNEI. This CDR3 is built from 12 residues. The CDR3 region is CASSSRSDTQYF. CDR3 coding DNA: TGTGCCAGCAGTTCGAGATCAGATACGCAGTATTTT.

The chain links TRBV9 to TRBJ2-3; tentatively, D is TRBD1 (6 bases). V gave up 0 bases and J gave up 6 bases, with 14 bases separating them. The CDR3 extends over 15 amino acids. CDR1 is SGDLS and CDR2 is YYNGEE in the germline V gene. The CDR3 DNA reads as TGTGCCAGCAGCGTAGGTCCTATTGGGGGCGATACGCAGTATTTT. It yields the protein CASSVGPIGGDTQYF. Drawing the rest from reference TRBV9 and TRBJ2-3, the complete variable domain is DSGVTQTPKHLITATGQRVTLRCSPRSGDLSVYWYQQSLDQGLQFLIQYYNGEERAKGNILERFSAQQFPDLHSELNLSSLELGDSALYFCASSVGPIGGDTQYFGPGTRLTVL.

V usage is TRBV19 and J usage is TRBJ1-5, with D possibly being TRBD1 (5 bases). Germline V gives CDR1 LNHDA, CDR2 SQIVND (reference sequence). The CDR3 contains 14 residues. V lost 6 bases to trimming and J lost 0 bases, with 9 bases between them. CDR3 loop: CASRGGFSNQPQHF. The CDR3 DNA reads as TGTGCCAGTAGGGGGGGGTTTAGCAATCAGCCCCAGCATTTT. Based on the CDR3 plus reference TRBV19 and TRBJ1-5, the full variable domain is DGGITQSPKYLFRKEGQNVTLSCEQNLNHDAMYWYRQDPGQGLRLIYYSQIVNDFQKGDIAEGYSVSREKKESFPLTVTSAQKNPTAFYLCASRGGFSNQPQHFGDGTRLSIL.

A few counts support this clone. The rearrangement links TRBV6-4 to TRBJ2-1, with TRBD2 matching over 9 bases. From germline, CDR1 is MRHNA and CDR2 SNTAGT. Trimming removed 5 bases from V and 7 bases from J; junction bases left unmatched: 6. The CDR3 is 14 residues long. Here the CDR3 DNA reads TGTGCCAGCAGTAGCGGGGGGCCTTCTAATGAGCAGTTCTTC. Translation: CASSSGGPSNEQFF.

J is TRBJ2-7 and V is TRBV4-1; 15 nucleotides align to TRBD2. CDR3 length: 19 residues. V shed 1 base, J shed 4 bases, and the junction held 11 bases outside the gene matches. Per the germline V gene, CDR1 is MGHRA and CDR2 is YSYEKL. The CDR3 is CASSQVFGTSGGTLYEQYF. The DNA for the CDR3 is TGCGCCAGCAGCCAAGTTTTCGGGACTAGCGGGGGGACCCTATACGAGCAGTACTTC.

The rearrangement links TRBV6-5 to TRBJ1-5, with D possibly TRBD1 on 6 matching bases. This CDR3 contains 15 residues. V was cut by 0 bases and J by 7 bases, with 13 bases left in between. Looked up from germline, CDR1 is MNHEY and CDR2 is SVGAGI. The CDR3, as DNA: TGTGCCAGCAGTTACTCCGGGGGGCTAGGGCAGCCCCAGCATTTT. This gives the protein CASSYSGGLGQPQHF.

CDR3 in amino acids: CASSSSAGQAGTQYF. The CDR3 DNA reads TGTGCCAGCAGCTCATCCGCTGGACAGGCCGGGACCCAGTACTTC. The chain employs TRBV11-3 and TRBJ2-5, with TRBD1 matching over 7 bases. The length of the CDR3 is 15 residues. After removal of 4 bases from V and 7 bases from J, the junction contained 12 bases not matched to a gene. Germline V gives CDR1 SGHNT, CDR2 YENEEA.

This clone was seen just once. This sequence joins TRBV7-9 and TRBJ1-6; TRBD1 is a possible D gene (6 bases). Germline V gene lookup returns CDR1 SEHNR and CDR2 FQNEAQ (reference sequence). Trimming cost V 4 bases and J 7 bases, with 14 bases left between them. There are 15 residues in the CDR3. The CDR3 loop is CASSWDTNFNSPLHF. The CDR3 DNA reads as TGTGCCAGCAGCTGGGACACCAACTTCAATTCACCCCTCCACTTT.

This chain connects TRBV9 to TRBJ1-2, with D tentatively TRBD1 (6 bases). CDR1 and CDR2 (germline): SGDLS, YYNGEE. The V gene lost 4 bases and the J gene lost 1 base, with 17 bases spanning the gap. This CDR3 has 16 residues. DNA for the CDR3: TGTGCCAGCAGCACCCGAGGGGGGGGGCTTAACTATGGCTACACCTTC. Translation: CASSTRGGGLNYGYTF.

The chain employs TRBV24-1 and TRBJ2-5; 7 nucleotides agree with TRBD2. CDR1 is KGHDR and CDR2 is SFDVKD in the germline V gene. J lost 4 bases, V lost 6 bases, and 7 bases had no gene match. CDR3 length equals 14 residues. The CDR3 here is CATSLSGPGETQYF. Written as DNA, the CDR3 is TGTGCCACCAGTCTTAGCGGGCCGGGAGAGACCCAGTACTTC.

V gene TRBV29-1 combines with J gene TRBJ1-1, with TRBD1 as a possible D gene (5 bases). The V end lost 6 bases, the J end lost 5 bases, and 16 bases lay between the germline ends. The CDR3 is 13 amino acids. CDR1 and CDR2 (germline): SQVTM, ANQGSEA. The CDR3 sequence: CSVGGLALTEAFF. The DNA for the CDR3 is TGCAGCGTCGGGGGGTTGGCCTTAACTGAAGCTTTCTTT.

The V call is TRBV24-1, the J call TRBJ2-1; TRBD1 aligns across 7 bases. The ends lost 3 bases at V and 5 bases at J; junction bases unmatched: 9. The germline V gene has CDR1 KGHDR and CDR2 SFDVKD. This CDR3 is built from 16 residues. CDR3 DNA: TGTGCCACCAGTGATCGGACAGGCCGCATCAACAATGAGCAGTTCTTC. Translated: CATSDRTGRINNEQFF.

The chain links TRBV2 to TRBJ1-5, with TRBD1 matching 7 bases. The CDR3 covers 14 residues. Unmatched junction bases numbered 4, after V lost 4 bases and J lost 4 bases. The V gene's germline CDR1 is SNHLY and CDR2 FYNNEI. The CDR3 sequence is CASSGTGENQPQHF. CDR3 sequence (DNA): TGTGCCAGCAGTGGGACAGGTGAAAATCAGCCCCAGCATTTT.

The V and J genes are TRBV5-1 and TRBJ2-1; 7 nucleotides line up with TRBD2. After removal of 6 bases from V and 11 bases from J, the junction contained 14 bases not matched to a gene. The V gene's germline CDR1 is SGHRS and CDR2 YFSETQ. CDR3 length: 14 amino acids. This CDR3 is CASTEFSGDGKQFF. The CDR3 DNA is TGCGCCAGCACCGAATTCAGCGGGGATGGGAAGCAGTTCTTC. The full variable domain, its missing parts supplied by reference TRBV5-1 and TRBJ2-1, is KAGVTQTPRYLIKTRGQQVTLSCSPISGHRSVSWYQQTPGQGLQFLFEYFSETQRNKGNFPGRFSGRQFSNSRSEMNVSTLELGDSALYLCASTEFSGDGKQFFGPGTRLTVL.

This clone was observed a few times. The chain joins TRBV24-1 to TRBJ2-1; no clear D gene. This CDR3 comprises 13 residues. Germline CDR1 KGHDR, CDR2 SFDVKD. The ends were cut back, 0 bases at V and 6 bases at J, with 5 bases in the middle. Here the CDR3 reads CATSDLGGNEQFF. The CDR3 coding sequence is TGTGCCACCAGTGATTTGGGCGGCAATGAGCAGTTCTTC.

The V gene is TRBV6-6, the J gene TRBJ2-2; weak D call: TRBD1 (6 bases). The V and J ends lost 7 bases and 4 bases respectively, with 13 bases between them. CDR3 length equals 14 residues. Germline CDR1 MNHNY, CDR2 SVGAGI (reference sequence). CDR3 sequence reads: CASTIQGSTGELFF. The CDR3 region has the DNA TGTGCCAGCACCATCCAGGGGTCCACCGGGGAGCTGTTTTTT.

The J gene is TRBJ2-1, the V gene TRBV5-1; the match to TRBD2 covers 10 bases. The CDR3 extends over 12 amino acids. CDR1 SGHRS and CDR2 YFSETQ come from the germline V gene. J was trimmed by 10 bases and V by 8 bases; bases with no gene match: 6. CDR3 in amino acids: CASGLAETEQFF. In DNA form, the CDR3 reads TGCGCCAGTGGACTAGCGGAAACGGAGCAGTTCTTC.

The CDR3 DNA reads as TGTGCCAGCAGCCGTTGGGGAACAGGGAACACCGGGGAGCTGTTTTTT. Translation: CASSRWGTGNTGELFF. The chain recombines TRBV14 with TRBJ2-2; a weak D match, TRBD1 (5 bases). V gave up 4 bases and J gave up 1 base, with 13 bases separating them. The length of the CDR3 is 16 residues. Germline V CDR1 and CDR2: SGHDN, FVKESK.

In this sample, this clone turned up once. V usage is TRBV24-1 and J usage is TRBJ2-1, with 7 bases identical to TRBD2. CDR1 and CDR2 from the germline V gene are KGHDR and SFDVKD. The CDR3 totals 14 residues. Trimming took 3 bases from V and 10 from J; bases not matched to a gene: 8. The CDR3 sequence: CATSDTGLKDEQFF. For the CDR3, the DNA is TGTGCCACCAGTGATACGGGACTAAAGGACGAGCAGTTCTTC.

V gene TRBV6-1 combines with J gene TRBJ2-3, with 9 bases lining up with TRBD2. Germline CDR1 reads MNHNS; CDR2 reads SASEGT. The trim removed 3 bases at V and 4 bases at J, leaving 8 bases unmatched. The CDR3 runs to 16 residues. In DNA, the CDR3 is TGTGCCAGCAGTGAGGCGGGGGGGCCGTTTGCAGATACGCAGTATTTT. Translating gives CASSEAGGPFADTQYF.

The rearrangement uses TRBV2 and TRBJ1-1, with TRBD1 identical over 9 bases. The V segment lost 6 bases and the J segment 2 bases; nucleotides outside the gene matches: 4. In germline, CDR1 is SNHLY, CDR2 FYNNEI. The CDR3 consists of 14 residues. CDR3 bases: TGTGCCAGCAGCCAACAGGGGGCAAACACTGAAGCTTTCTTT. Its protein is CASSQQGANTEAFF.

The V and J genes are TRBV4-3 and TRBJ2-2; D might be TRBD1 (5 bases). Germline-derived CDR1 and CDR2 are LGHNA and YSLEER. The CDR3 sequence is 18 residues long. V lost 0 bases and J 1 base, leaving 15 bases between the germline ends. CDR3 nucleotide sequence: TGCGCCAGCAGCCAAGAAGAAGTGAGGACACTGAACACCGGGGAGCTGTTTTTT. This translates into CASSQEEVRTLNTGELFF.

Turning to this clone: At one of its ends the junction is not consistent with the germline gene, which may arise from a read error. The rearrangement links TRBV7-7 to TRBJ2-1, with a weak D call TRBD2 (5 bases). This CDR3 region has 15 residues. Germline V gene data show CDR1 as SSHAT and CDR2 as FNYEAQ (reference sequence). CDR3 DNA: TGTGCTAGCAGCTCCGGGGTAACCCCCTACAATGAGCAGTTCTTC. The encoded protein is CASSSGVTPYNEQFF.

The V and J genes are TRBV7-2 and TRBJ2-5; possible D gene TRBD2, 7 bases. Germline-derived CDR1 and CDR2 are SGHTA and FQGNSA. V was trimmed by 3 bases and J by 5 bases, leaving 22 bases between them. CDR3 length: 17 residues. The CDR3 region has the DNA TGTGCCAGCAGCTTTCCGATCCGGGCGGGGGCGCCCGAGACCCAGTACTTC. Protein product: CASSFPIRAGAPETQYF.

J is TRBJ2-7 and V is TRBV6-1; 7 bases match TRBD2. This CDR3 is built from 15 residues. The V gene end was trimmed by 0 bases and the J gene end by 0 bases; junction bases not matched to a gene: 2. Germline V lookup: CDR1 MNHNS, CDR2 SASEGT. Here the CDR3 DNA reads TGTGCCAGCAGTGAAGCCCCGGGAGGCTCCTACGAGCAGTACTTC. Residues: CASSEAPGGSYEQYF.

The CDR3 region is CASSLDRGNTGELFF. CDR3 nucleotide sequence: TGTGCCAGCAGCCTAGACCGGGGGAACACCGGGGAGCTGTTTTTT. The chain links TRBV5-4 to TRBJ2-2; a weak D match, TRBD2 (5 bases). V lost 4 bases and J lost 1, with 11 bases in between. There are 15 residues in the CDR3. The germline CDR1 and CDR2 sequences are SGHNT and YYREEE (reference sequence). The complete variable domain, with remaining parts taken from reference TRBV5-4 and TRBJ2-2, reads ETGVTQSPTHLIKTRGQQVTLRCSSQSGHNTVSWYQQALGQGPQFIFQYYREEENGRGNFPPRFSGLQFPNYSSELNVNALELDDSALYLCASSLDRGNTGELFFGEGSRLTVL.

The chain couples TRBV27 to TRBJ2-6; 8 positions match TRBD1. Germline values: CDR1 MNHEY, CDR2 SMNVEV (reference sequence). V shed 6 bases and J 0 bases; nucleotides not matched to a gene: 7. The length of the CDR3 is 17 residues. In DNA form, the CDR3 reads TGTGCCAGCAGCAAATACGGACAGGGCTCTGGGGCCAACGTCCTGACTTTC. Translating gives CASSKYGQGSGANVLTF.

The chain combines TRBV4-2 with TRBJ2-1; 7 nucleotides align to TRBD2. The CDR3 extends over 16 amino acids. From germline, CDR1 is LGHNA and CDR2 YNFKEQ. V was pared by 0 bases and J by 8 bases, with 10 bases of the junction left unmatched. CDR3 loop: CASSQDRAGVAYEQFF. CDR3 sequence (DNA): TGTGCCAGCAGCCAAGATCGGGCGGGGGTAGCGTATGAGCAGTTCTTC.